The present TCR beta chain was sequenced within a study of T-cell reconstitution after alpha-beta-depleted transplantation in children. About this clonotype: Its antigen is still unknown.

The V gene lost 0 bases and the J gene lost 0 bases, with 8 bases spanning the gap. This CDR3 is built from 15 residues. Per germline, CDR1 SGHTA and CDR2 FQGNSA. Molecular barcoding with unique molecular identifiers was used for the TCRbeta library. TCRdb processed the PCR reads anew with MiXCR; each CDR3 protein has one entry. The sample records approximately 520,000 distinct CDR3 sequences, over 10% being singletons. Study results and limitations: It was reported that alpha-beta T cells came from several hundred expanded graft clones (about two months after transplant). Newly made T cells mostly supplied T-cell counts and diversity one year after transplant.

The chain recombines TRBV7-2 with TRBJ1-1, with D unresolved. This sequence originates from a female patient aged 2-15 years who had a stem cell transplant for aplastic anemia, so the T cells may come from the graft donor. The input for sequencing was PBMCs, mostly from graft donor cells, taken 180 days after TCRalphabeta/CD19-depleted stem cell transplant. This CDR3 is CASSLAGGVNTEAFF. CDR3 in DNA: TGTGCCAGCAGCTTAGCGGGCGGCGTGAACACTGAAGCTTTCTTT.